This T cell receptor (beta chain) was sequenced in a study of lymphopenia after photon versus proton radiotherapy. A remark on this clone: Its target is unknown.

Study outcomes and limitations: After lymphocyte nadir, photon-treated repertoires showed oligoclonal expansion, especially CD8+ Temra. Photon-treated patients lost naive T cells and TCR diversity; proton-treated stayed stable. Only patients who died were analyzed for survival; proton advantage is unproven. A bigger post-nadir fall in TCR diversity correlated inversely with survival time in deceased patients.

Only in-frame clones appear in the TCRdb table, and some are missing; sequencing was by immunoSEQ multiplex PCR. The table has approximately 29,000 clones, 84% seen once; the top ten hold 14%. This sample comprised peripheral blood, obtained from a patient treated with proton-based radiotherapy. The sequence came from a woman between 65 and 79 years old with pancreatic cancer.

CDR3 coding DNA: TGCGCCAGCAGTGAGCAAAAAAGGGGGCTCAGCAATGAGCAGTTCTTC. Translated: CASSEQKRGLSNEQFF. The J gene is TRBJ2-1, the V gene TRBV10-2; 7 bases are a match to TRBD1. The CDR3 has 16 amino acids. Per the germline V gene, CDR1 is WSHSY and CDR2 is SAAADI. The V segment lost 2 bases and the J segment 6 bases; nucleotides outside the gene matches: 10.